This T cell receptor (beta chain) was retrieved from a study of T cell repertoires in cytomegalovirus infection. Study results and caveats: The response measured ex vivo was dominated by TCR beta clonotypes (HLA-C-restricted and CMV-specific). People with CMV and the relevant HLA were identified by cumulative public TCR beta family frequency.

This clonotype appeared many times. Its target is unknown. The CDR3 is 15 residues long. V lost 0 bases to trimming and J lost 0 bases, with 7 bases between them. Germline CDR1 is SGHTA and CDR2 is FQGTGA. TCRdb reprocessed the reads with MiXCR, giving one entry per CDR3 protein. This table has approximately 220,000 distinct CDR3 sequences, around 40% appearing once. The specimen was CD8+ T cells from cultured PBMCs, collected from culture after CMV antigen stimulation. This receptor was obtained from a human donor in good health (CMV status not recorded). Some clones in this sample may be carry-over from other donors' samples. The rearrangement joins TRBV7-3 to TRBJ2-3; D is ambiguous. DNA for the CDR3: TGTGCCAGCAGCTTAACGGGCGGTAGCACAGATACGCAGTATTTT. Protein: CASSLTGGSTDTQYF.